Shown below are 22 T cell receptor beta chains from a single sample sequenced in a study of cytomegalovirus exposure and HLA in healthy donors. Vbeta (60) and Jbeta (13) primers were used in the PCR. Using immunoSEQ multiplex PCR, the repertoire was profiled, and TCRdb retains in-frame clones only, with some absent. The sample records about 110,000 clones, around 78% being singletons. The sequenced material came from PBMCs. Every receptor here comes from a young woman in good health and CMV-seronegative.

The chain employs TRBV6-7 and TRBJ2-3, with D possibly TRBD1 on 6 matching bases. TRBV6-7 qualifies as an ORF whose function is uncertain. The V and J ends lost 6 bases and 11 bases respectively, with 9 bases between them. CDR3 size: 10 residues. CDR3 in amino acids: CASRPGQQYF. The CDR3 nucleotides read TGTGCCAGCAGGCCGGGACAGCAGTATTTT.

The chain links TRBV19 to TRBJ2-7; 11 bases are shared with TRBD1. The CDR3 covers 15 residues. In germline, CDR1 is LNHDA, CDR2 SQIVND (reference sequence). Unmatched junction bases numbered 7, after V lost 3 bases and J lost 6 bases. The CDR3 coding sequence is TGTGCCAGTAGTATCGGGACAGGGGGTATCTTCGAGCAGTACTTC. It translates to CASSIGTGGIFEQYF. The full variable domain, completed using reference TRBV19 and TRBJ2-7, is DGGITQSPKYLFRKEGQNVTLSCEQNLNHDAMYWYRQDPGQGLRLIYYSQIVNDFQKGDIAEGYSVSREKKESFPLTVTSAQKNPTAFYLCASSIGTGGIFEQYFGPGTRLTVT.

The chain links TRBV10-3 to TRBJ2-1; 11 nucleotides line up with TRBD1. The CDR3 covers 19 residues. V was pared by 4 bases and J by 2 bases, with 13 bases of the junction left unmatched. Per germline, CDR1 ENHRY and CDR2 SYGVKD. The CDR3 nucleotides read TGTGCCATCAGTGGGACAGGGGGCCCAAAGGAATACGCCTACAATGAGCAGTTCTTC. Translating gives CAISGTGGPKEYAYNEQFF.

The chain carries TRBV25-1 and TRBJ2-2; D uncertain. Per the germline V gene, CDR1 is MGHDK and CDR2 is SYGVNS. The CDR3 has 13 residues. Trimming cost V 4 bases and J 12 bases, with 15 bases left between them. CDR3 nucleotide sequence: TGTGCCAGCAGTGTCCCTCCTGGTGAGAAGCTGTTTTTT. Residues: CASSVPPGEKLFF.

J is TRBJ2-1 and V is TRBV7-2; 10 bases line up with TRBD2. CDR1 SGHTA and CDR2 FQGNSA come from the germline V gene. The CDR3 runs to 15 residues. V lost 1 base and J lost 8; bases outside the gene matches: 5. As DNA, the CDR3 is TGTGCCAGCAGCTTAGTGGCTAGCGGGGGTGATGAGCAGTTCTTC. Translating gives CASSLVASGGDEQFF. The whole variable domain, filled in from reference TRBV7-2 and TRBJ2-1, reads GAGVSQSPSNKVTEKGKDVELRCDPISGHTALYWYRQSLGQGLEFLIYFQGNSAPDKSGLPSDRFSAERTGGSVSTLTIQRTQQEDSAVYLCASSLVASGGDEQFFGPGTRLTVL.

The rearrangement uses TRBV7-6 and TRBJ2-3, with 8 nucleotides matching TRBD1. CDR1 is SGHVS and CDR2 is FNYEAQ in the germline V gene. The V segment lost 3 bases and the J segment 5 bases; nucleotides outside the gene matches: 10. This CDR3 comprises 16 residues. Here the CDR3 reads CASSFGSSGGLDTQYF. CDR3 sequence (DNA): TGTGCCAGCAGCTTTGGTTCGTCAGGGGGCTTAGATACGCAGTATTTT.

The count of this clone is one. The V gene is TRBV28, the J gene TRBJ1-2; 7 bases line up with TRBD1. Germline V CDR1 and CDR2: MDHEN, SYDVKM. The CDR3 is 14 residues long. Trimming cost V 5 bases and J 4 bases; bases outside gene matches: 7. As DNA, the CDR3 is TGTGCCAGCAGTGAGGGGGCAGGGCTCTATGGCTACACCTTC. It is translated as CASSEGAGLYGYTF.

The gene calls are TRBV4-3 and TRBJ1-6, with a possible D match to TRBD1 (6 bases). V was pared by 3 bases and J by 7 bases, with 16 bases between. In germline, CDR1 is LGHNA, CDR2 YSLEER. The CDR3 extends over 16 amino acids. The CDR3 spells CASSQGVATGNSPLHF. Written as DNA, the CDR3 is TGCGCCAGCAGCCAGGGCGTGGCCACAGGGAATTCACCCCTCCACTTT.

The J gene is TRBJ2-2, the V gene TRBV7-9, with 16 bases matching TRBD2. This CDR3 spans 18 amino acids. The V and J ends lost 5 bases and 4 bases, in that order; junction bases with no gene match: 7. The V gene's germline CDR1 is SEHNR and CDR2 FQNEAQ (reference sequence). The CDR3 here is CASSRGLAGGPSTGELFF. The CDR3 DNA reads TGTGCCAGCAGCCGGGGACTAGCGGGGGGGCCAAGCACCGGGGAGCTGTTTTTT.

V usage is TRBV5-1 and J usage is TRBJ2-7, with a possible D match to TRBD1 (6 bases). Deletions cut 2 bases from V and 1 base from J, with 13 bases between. The germline V gene has CDR1 SGHRS and CDR2 YFSETQ. CDR3 length: 15 amino acids. CDR3 protein: CASSFTGTISYEQYF. CDR3 coding DNA: TGCGCCAGCAGCTTTACCGGGACAATTTCCTACGAGCAGTACTTC.

The chain combines TRBV6-4 with TRBJ2-1; weak D call: TRBD2 (6 bases). Germline CDR1 reads MRHNA; CDR2 reads SNTAGT. The CDR3 length is 15 residues. Trimming removed 4 bases at V and 1 base at J, with 11 bases between. CDR3 region: CASSVYGSSYNEQFF. CDR3 DNA: TGTGCCAGCAGTGTATACGGGAGTTCCTACAATGAGCAGTTCTTC.

The genes are TRBV7-9 and TRBJ2-7; possible D gene TRBD2, 5 bases. V gave up 1 base and J gave up 0 bases, with 13 bases separating them. This CDR3 comprises 16 residues. Germline CDR1 is SEHNR and CDR2 is FQNEAQ (reference sequence). CDR3 coding DNA: TGTGCCAGCAGCTTAGTGGACTGGAAGAGCTCCTACGAGCAGTACTTC. This encodes CASSLVDWKSSYEQYF.

The rearrangement uses TRBV4-3 and TRBJ2-3; 11 bases are a match to TRBD2. CDR1 LGHNA and CDR2 YSLEER come from the germline V gene. The CDR3 totals 18 residues. With 0 bases clipped from V and 7 bases from J, the junction kept 12 bases outside the gene matches. The CDR3 bases are TGCGCCAGCAGCCAAGATGCTCCCTTACTAGCGGGAGCTAATACGCAGTATTTT. Protein sequence: CASSQDAPLLAGANTQYF.

The J gene is TRBJ1-2, the V gene TRBV6-1, with a weak D call TRBD1 (6 bases). Germline V gene lookup returns CDR1 MNHNS and CDR2 SASEGT. Trimming took 6 bases from V and 4 from J, leaving 15 bases between them. The CDR3 spans 14 residues. CDR3 bases: TGTGCCAGCAGGACCGACAGGACCGTCTATGGCTACACCTTC. Its protein product is CASRTDRTVYGYTF.

CDR3 in DNA: TGTGCCAGAAACAGGACCTCAGATACGCAGTATTTT. Amino acid sequence: CARNRTSDTQYF. The J gene is TRBJ2-3, the V gene TRBV5-3; a weak D match, TRBD1 (5 bases). TRBV5-3 is marked as an open reading frame, function uncertain. V gave up 6 bases and J gave up 4 bases, with 9 bases separating them. The CDR3 length is 12 residues.

The rearrangement links TRBV28 to TRBJ2-3, with D maybe TRBD1 (5 bases). The V gene's germline CDR1 is MDHEN and CDR2 SYDVKM. This CDR3 is built from 15 residues. V was pared by 1 base and J by 2 bases, with 10 bases between. The CDR3 region is CASSLFAGFTDTQYF. In DNA form, the CDR3 reads TGTGCCAGCAGTTTATTCGCAGGGTTCACAGATACGCAGTATTTT. Filled out from reference TRBV28 and TRBJ2-3, the complete variable domain reads DVKVTQSSRYLVKRTGEKVFLECVQDMDHENMFWYRQDPGLGLRLIYFSYDVKMKEKGDIPEGYSVSREKKERFSLILESASTNQTSMYLCASSLFAGFTDTQYFGPGTRLTVL.

The chain uses TRBV28 and TRBJ1-2; 9 bases are a match to TRBD1. The CDR3 contains 14 residues. After removal of 6 bases from V and 2 bases from J, the junction contained 4 bases not matched to a gene. The germline gives CDR1 MDHEN, CDR2 SYDVKM. The CDR3 loop is CASSAGQGNYGYTF. CDR3 coding DNA: TGTGCCAGCAGCGCCGGACAGGGGAACTATGGCTACACCTTC.

The rearrangement joins TRBV25-1 to TRBJ2-2; a weak D match, TRBD1 (6 bases). This CDR3 is built from 16 residues. Germline V gene sequence: CDR1 MGHDK, CDR2 SYGVNS. V lost 3 bases and J lost 2, with 13 bases in between. Here the CDR3 DNA reads TGTGCCAGCAGTGACCGAACAGGGTCTAACACCGGGGAGCTGTTTTTT. It codes for CASSDRTGSNTGELFF.

This chain links TRBV25-1 with TRBJ2-1; 7 bases agree with TRBD2. V shed 4 bases, J shed 8 bases, and the junction held 8 bases outside the gene matches. The CDR3 is 14 amino acids. The germline gives CDR1 MGHDK, CDR2 SYGVNS. The CDR3 nucleotides are TGTGCCAGCAGTGGGGCGGGAGCTTTGTATGAGCAGTTCTTC. Translated: CASSGAGALYEQFF.

This chain uses TRBV19 with TRBJ1-1; 7 bases map to TRBD1. The CDR3 extends over 13 amino acids. Germline V CDR1 and CDR2: LNHDA, SQIVND (reference sequence). J gave up 1 base and V 10 bases, and 6 bases lay outside the gene matches. CDR3 sequence (DNA): TGTGCCACCAGGGACAGAGAGAACACTGAAGCTTTCTTT. Translated, it gives CATRDRENTEAFF.

The J gene is TRBJ1-5, the V gene TRBV4-3, with D tentatively TRBD1 (5 bases). The CDR3 runs to 17 residues. V lost 0 bases and J lost 6, with 18 bases in between. Germline V gene data show CDR1 as LGHNA and CDR2 as YSLEER. This chain's CDR3 is CASSQDIGQGIGQPQHF. CDR3 coding DNA: TGCGCCAGCAGCCAAGATATAGGTCAGGGAATAGGTCAGCCCCAGCATTTT.

V gene TRBV15 combines with J gene TRBJ2-6; D is unclear. The V gene lost 2 bases and the J gene lost 2 bases, with 10 bases spanning the gap. This CDR3 has 16 amino acids. CDR1 is LNHNV and CDR2 is YYDKDF in the germline V gene (reference sequence). The CDR3 DNA reads TGTGCCACCAGCAGAACTGGAGTTGCTGGGGCCAACGTCCTGACTTTC. This sequence encodes CATSRTGVAGANVLTF.